This T cell receptor (beta chain) was obtained from a study of blood T cell repertoires in COVID-19. On the study more broadly: Acute and convalescent COVID-19 specimens originated in the United States, Italy and Spain. Sources were T cells, B-cell-depleted T cells, or PBMCs; the material itself was cDNA or gDNA.

CDR1 is SGHNT, CDR2 YYREEE, per germline (reference sequence). Trimming cost V 1 base and J 2 bases, with 9 bases left between them. The CDR3 length is 14 residues. Methods used by the authors: Amplifying reference gene primers gave estimates of nucleated cell counts. The method was immunoSEQ multiplex PCR; TCRdb's version includes in-frame clones alone and lacks a portion of them. The D gene and trimming were derived from the DNA, and the V and J assignments and clone size from that table. The sample holds approximately 350,000 clones; more than 70% are singletons and the top ten take 3%. The sequence was collected from a man aged 25 to 45 with active or convalescent COVID-19. Sequenced: peripheral blood. The V and J genes are TRBV5-4 and TRBJ1-1; D may be TRBD1 (5 bases). The CDR3: CASSLSRVNTEAFF. The CDR3 bases are TGTGCCAGCAGCTTGAGCAGGGTAAACACTGAAGCTTTCTTT.